This TCR beta chain was identified during a study of cytomegalovirus exposure and HLA in healthy donors. As for the study in general: Earlier work reported approximately 110 million unique TCR beta sequences from about 180 million T cells.

CDR1 SGHTS and CDR2 YDEGEE come from the germline V gene. The CDR3 consists of 15 residues. Unmatched junction bases numbered 5, after V lost 3 bases and J lost 2 bases. Whole-study results and caveats: Presence/absence comparisons presumed near-even sequencing depth among donors. Accurate prediction of HLA-A and HLA-B alleles (for most subjects) was reportedly achieved from TCR beta sequences.

The PCR made use of 60 Vbeta and 13 Jbeta primers. Sequencing was performed with immunoSEQ multiplex PCR; in TCRdb, only in-frame clones are kept and a portion is missing. This table has 110,000 to 150,000 clones, approximately 80% appearing once. Regarding this clone: No antigen is known for it.

Sequencing was carried out using PBMCs. The receptor was isolated from a woman aged 40 to 50 in good health and CMV-seronegative. The J gene is TRBJ2-5, the V gene TRBV5-8, with TRBD1 matching 9 bases. The CDR3 DNA is TGTGCCAGCAGCTCCGGACAGGGGACACAAGAGACCCAGTACTTC. The encoded protein is CASSSGQGTQETQYF.